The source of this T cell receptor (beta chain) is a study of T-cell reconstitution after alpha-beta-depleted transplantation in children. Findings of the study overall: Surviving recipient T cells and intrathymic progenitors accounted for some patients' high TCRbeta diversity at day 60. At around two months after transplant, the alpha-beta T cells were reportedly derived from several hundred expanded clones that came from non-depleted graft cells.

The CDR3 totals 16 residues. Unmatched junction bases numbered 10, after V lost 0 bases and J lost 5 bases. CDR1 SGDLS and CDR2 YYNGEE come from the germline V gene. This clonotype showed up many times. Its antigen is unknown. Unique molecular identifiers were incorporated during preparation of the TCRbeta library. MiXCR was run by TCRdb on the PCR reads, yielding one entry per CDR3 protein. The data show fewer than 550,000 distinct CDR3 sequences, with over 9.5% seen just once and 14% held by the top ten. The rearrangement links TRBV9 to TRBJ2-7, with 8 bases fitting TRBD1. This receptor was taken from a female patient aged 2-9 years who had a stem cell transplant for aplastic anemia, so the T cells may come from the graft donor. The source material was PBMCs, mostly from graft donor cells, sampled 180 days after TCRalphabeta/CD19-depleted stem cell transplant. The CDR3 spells CASSVEPGQGGNEQYF. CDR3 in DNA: TGTGCCAGCAGCGTAGAGCCCGGACAGGGTGGGAACGAGCAGTACTTC.